The text below deals with one T cell receptor beta chain. The antigen remains unidentified. This entry is derived from a study of Ad26.COV2.S vaccination and SARS-CoV-2 variants. In the study overall: A COV1001 Ad26.COV2.S trial-arm participant provided the sample. Study results and limitations: Non-spike TCR breadth did not differ much between vaccine and placebo recipients. Placebo recipients showed lower spike-specific TCR breadth than vaccinees.

This CDR3 has 12 residues. Trimming took off 6 bases at V and 4 bases at J, with 9 bases between the two ends. Documented treatment: around 19 received Ad26.COV2.S at low or high dose, single or two shots; 5 received placebo; per-sample allocation not given. All samples were drawn on day 63, counting from the first vaccine or placebo injection. Donor was an adult aged 18-55 years in Boston. Measured with immunoSEQ multiplex PCR; TCRdb has only the in-frame clones, and not every one. The sample lists around 300,000 clones; around 89% were seen once. Specimen: peripheral blood, collected in a trial of Ad26.COV2.S vaccine versus placebo. The TCR originated in a person aged 18-60 years who received the Ad26.COV2.S COVID-19 vaccine or a placebo. The gene calls are TRBV12-3 or TRBV12-4 and TRBJ1-2; no firm D call. CDR3 amino acids: CASRPGAYGYTF. The DNA for the CDR3 is TGTGCCAGCAGACCAGGAGCCTATGGCTACACCTTC.